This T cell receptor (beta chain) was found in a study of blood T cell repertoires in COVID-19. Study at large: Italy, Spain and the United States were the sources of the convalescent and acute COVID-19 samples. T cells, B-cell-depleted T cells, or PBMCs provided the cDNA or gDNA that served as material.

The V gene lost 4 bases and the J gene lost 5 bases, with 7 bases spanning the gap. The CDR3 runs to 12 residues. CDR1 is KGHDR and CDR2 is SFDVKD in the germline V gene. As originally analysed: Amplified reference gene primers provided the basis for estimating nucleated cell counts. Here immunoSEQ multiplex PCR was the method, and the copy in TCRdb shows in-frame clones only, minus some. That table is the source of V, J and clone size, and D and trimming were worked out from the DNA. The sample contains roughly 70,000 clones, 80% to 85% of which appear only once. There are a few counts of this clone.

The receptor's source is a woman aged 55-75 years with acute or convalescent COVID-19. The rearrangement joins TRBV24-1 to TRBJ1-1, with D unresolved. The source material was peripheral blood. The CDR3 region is CATSDRGTEAFF. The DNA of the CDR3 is TGTGCCACCAGTGACCGAGGGACTGAAGCTTTCTTT.